The rows below give T cell receptor beta chains drawn from one sample of a study of T-cell memory formation after mild COVID-19. TCRdb called the 5' RACE reads again in MiXCR, with one record for every CDR3 protein. The table has about 470,000 distinct CDR3 sequences, roughly 18% seen once. Sequenced input: PBMCs or a T cell subset sorted from them (not recorded which). Source of these receptors: an adult woman who had mild COVID-19 (a few samples of this study predate the infection). Cell type and time point are not known. Both conserved end residues are trimmed from each CDR3. The order of the fields is V gene, D gene, CDR3 protein. D genes are given only for firm matches.

>TRBV5-1|TRBD2
ASSPGGDRTDTQY
>TRBV20-1|-
SAGRPLLQQY
>TRBV7-9|-
ASSGTGTSYEQY
>TRBV7-3|TRBD1
ASSQRQGRDTGELF
>TRBV7-2|TRBD1
ASSSTGSSNQPQH
>TRBV18|TRBD1
ASSPPWTGVYNEQF
>TRBV11-1|-
ASSLVAFYYTDTQY
>TRBV6-2/TRBV6-3|-
ATREVGTDTQY
>TRBV11-2|-
ASSVGGTTVETQY
>TRBV7-9|-
ASSLDYHYGYT
>TRBV6-5|-
ASSYSRGAGTGELF
>TRBV4-2|-
ASSPQQGVDGYT
>TRBV6-2/TRBV6-3|TRBD2
ASRPTSGPKAKNIQY
>TRBV5-4|TRBD1
ASSLDRGRTDTQY
>TRBV30|TRBD2
AWSPGLGEGGELF
>TRBV20-1|TRBD2
SAGRTSEQF
>TRBV4-3|TRBD2
ASSPTPAGATDTQY
>TRBV12-3/TRBV12-4|TRBD1
ASSSTGGRTEAF
>TRBV7-2|-
ASSLAPPLRNEKLF
>TRBV15|-
ATSREEGGGYGYT
>TRBV10-3|TRBD1
AISESTGQLNTEAF
>TRBV29-1|-
SVGGPDTGELF
>TRBV6-5|-
ASSYRGTSKAYEQY
>TRBV7-6|TRBD1
ASSFGGQGRYGYT
>TRBV4-2|-
ASSPSDGAPTDTQY
>TRBV19|TRBD2
ASHAGGMDTQY
>TRBV6-5|-
ASSYSDGATQY
>TRBV29-1|-
SVFNRDPSGNTIY
>TRBV18|-
DSSTGTGREAF
>TRBV5-6|TRBD2
ASSLMTSGRDEQF
>TRBV7-8|-
ASSFSRGPYEQY
>TRBV27|-
ASSSGRATYNEQF
>TRBV2|-
ASSERGRGETQY
>TRBV25-1|-
ASSESGPNEKLF
>TRBV9|TRBD2
ASTIAGTSSYNEQF